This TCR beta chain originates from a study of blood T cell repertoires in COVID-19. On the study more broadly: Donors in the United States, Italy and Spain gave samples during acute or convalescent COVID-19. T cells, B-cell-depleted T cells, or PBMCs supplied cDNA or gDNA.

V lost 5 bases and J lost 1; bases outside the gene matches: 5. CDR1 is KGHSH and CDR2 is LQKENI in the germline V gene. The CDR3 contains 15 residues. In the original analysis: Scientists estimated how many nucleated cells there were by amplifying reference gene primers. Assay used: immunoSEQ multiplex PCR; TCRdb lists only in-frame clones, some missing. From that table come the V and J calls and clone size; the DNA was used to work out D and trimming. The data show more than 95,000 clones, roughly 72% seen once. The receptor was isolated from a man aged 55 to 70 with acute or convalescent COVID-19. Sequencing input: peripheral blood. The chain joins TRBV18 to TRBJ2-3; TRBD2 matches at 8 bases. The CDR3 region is CASSSGGTGTDTQYF. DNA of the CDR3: TGTGCCAGCTCATCGGGAGGGACGGGCACAGATACGCAGTATTTT. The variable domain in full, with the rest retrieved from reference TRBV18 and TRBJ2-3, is NAGVMQNPRHLVRRRGQEARLRCSPMKGHSHVYWYRQLPEEGLKFMVYLQKENIIDESGMPKERFSAEFPKEGPSILRIQQVVRGDSAAYFCASSSGGTGTDTQYFGPGTRLTVL.